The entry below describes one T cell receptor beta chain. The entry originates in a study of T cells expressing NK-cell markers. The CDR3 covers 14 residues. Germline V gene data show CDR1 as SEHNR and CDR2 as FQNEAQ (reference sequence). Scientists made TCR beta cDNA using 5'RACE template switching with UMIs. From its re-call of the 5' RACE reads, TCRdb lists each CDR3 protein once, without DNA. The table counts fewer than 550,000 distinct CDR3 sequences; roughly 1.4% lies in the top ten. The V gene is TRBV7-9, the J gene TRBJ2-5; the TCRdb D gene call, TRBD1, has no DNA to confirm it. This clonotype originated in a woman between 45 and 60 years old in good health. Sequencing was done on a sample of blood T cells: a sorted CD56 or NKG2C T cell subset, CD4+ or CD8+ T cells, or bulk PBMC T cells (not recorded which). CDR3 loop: CASSFRGPIWTQYF.